One T cell receptor beta chain is described in this entry. Its target is not known. Profiling relied on immunoSEQ multiplex PCR, and the TCRdb table lists in-frame clones only, not all of them. The repertoire consists of roughly 2,300,000 clones, with about 90% occurring once and the leading ten covering more than 0.35%. The data stem from a study of shared clonotypes between healthy human individuals. Study-level background: Per-donor plates numbered three CD4 naive, three CD4 memory, two CD8 naive and one CD8 memory.

The germline V gene encodes CDR1 SGHRS and CDR2 YFSETQ. CDR3 length equals 15 residues. Deletions cut 0 bases from V and 11 bases from J, with 18 bases between. Everyone who donated was a Caucasian adult who lived in Nashville, Tennessee. Overall study findings and caveats: Clonotypes not shared had lower generation probabilities than those common to all four donors.

The sequence derives from a man between 18 and 35 years old in good health. Some clones in this sample may be carry-over from other donors' samples. The chain is built from TRBV5-1 and TRBJ1-5; D not certain. Specimen: naive CD4+ T cells from PBMCs. Subset given: CD45RA+ positively selected. DNA of the CDR3: TGCGCCAGCAGCTTGGATGCCAGTTCAGTTTCAGCCCAGCATTTT. It translates to CASSLDASSVSAQHF.